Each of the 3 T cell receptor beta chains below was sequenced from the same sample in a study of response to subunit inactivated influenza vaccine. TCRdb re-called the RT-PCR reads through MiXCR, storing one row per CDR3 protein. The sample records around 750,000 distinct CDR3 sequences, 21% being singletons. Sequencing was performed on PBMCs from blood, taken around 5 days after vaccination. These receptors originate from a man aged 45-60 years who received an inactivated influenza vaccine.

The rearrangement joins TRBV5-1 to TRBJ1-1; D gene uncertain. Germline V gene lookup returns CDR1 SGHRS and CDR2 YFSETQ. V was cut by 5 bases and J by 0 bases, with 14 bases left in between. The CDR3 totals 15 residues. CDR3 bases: TGCGCCAGCAGAGTTGGCCGAAGCATGAACACTGAAGCTTTCTTT. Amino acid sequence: CASRVGRSMNTEAFF. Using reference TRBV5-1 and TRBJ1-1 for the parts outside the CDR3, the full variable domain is KAGVTQTPRYLIKTRGQQVTLSCSPISGHRSVSWYQQTPGQGLQFLFEYFSETQRNKGNFPGRFSGRQFSNSRSEMNVSTLELGDSALYLCASRVGRSMNTEAFFGQGTRLTVV.

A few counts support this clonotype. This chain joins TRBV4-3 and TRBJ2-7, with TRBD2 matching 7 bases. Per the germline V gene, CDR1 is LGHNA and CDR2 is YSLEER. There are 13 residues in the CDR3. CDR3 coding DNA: TGCGCCAGCAGCCAAGTACTCGGGGGGTCTCTTACGGTC. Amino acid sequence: CASSQVLGGSLTV.

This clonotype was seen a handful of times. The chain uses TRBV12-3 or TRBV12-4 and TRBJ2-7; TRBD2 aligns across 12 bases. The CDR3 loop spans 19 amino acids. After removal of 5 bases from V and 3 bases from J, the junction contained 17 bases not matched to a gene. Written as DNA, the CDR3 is TGTGCCAGCAGTCCTTTAAAGCTTTTTCGGGGACTAGCGGGCTACGAGCAGTACTTC. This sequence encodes CASSPLKLFRGLAGYEQYF.